The clone carrying this T cell receptor (beta chain) was detected a few times. Antigen unknown. Trimming stripped 5 bases from V and 7 bases from J, with 12 bases between. The CDR3 contains 13 residues. Germline V gene lookup returns CDR1 MNHEY and CDR2 SVGAGI. The sample comes from a study of T cell repertoires in cytomegalovirus infection. Study at large: Through public TCR beta signatures, both CMV infection and matching HLA type were indicated.

TCRdb redid the calling of the reads with MiXCR, one entry per CDR3 protein. The repertoire has 550,000 to 700,000 distinct CDR3 sequences, 40% of them found once; the top ten carry around 48%. The source of this sequence is a human donor in good health (CMV status not recorded). Some clones in this sample may be carry-over from other donors' samples. The chain is built from TRBV6-5 and TRBJ1-5, with unresolved D. Sequenced material: cultured PBMCs, taken from culture after CMV antigen stimulation. The CDR3 region has the DNA TGTGCCAGCAGTCCCGAACGCCGGCAGCCCCAGCATTTT. Translated, it gives CASSPERRQPQHF.